Sequencing of this T cell receptor beta chain was carried out in a study of CD8 T cells in ankylosing spondylitis. General study findings and limits: Some of these motif variants have turned up before, in reports on reactive arthritis synovial fluid and blood. Seven to nine highly homologous variants formed a TCR beta motif that appeared characteristic of ankylosing spondylitis blood.

Remarks on this clonotype: Its target is unknown.

Quantitative 5'-RACE was performed with molecular barcodes, and it yielded the TCR beta libraries. TCRdb reprocessed the 5' RACE reads via MiXCR and lists one record per CDR3 protein. The table has under 950,000 distinct CDR3 sequences, 19% seen once; the top ten hold roughly a fifth. The length of the CDR3 is 14 residues. Germline assignment: CDR1 SGHTA and CDR2 FQGNSA. The ends were cut back, 3 bases at V and 6 bases at J, with 15 bases in the middle. The receptor comes from a male donor with ankylosing spondylitis. This sequence joins TRBV7-2 and TRBJ2-7, with D uncertain. Sequencing input: blood, either unsorted or a sorted T cell fraction (not recorded which). CDR3 sequence (DNA): TGTGCCAGCAGCTTTTCGGCTAGTTCAGTCGAGCAGTACTTC. As protein: CASSFSASSVEQYF. Full variable domain (missing parts from reference TRBV7-2 and TRBJ2-7): GAGVSQSPSNKVTEKGKDVELRCDPISGHTALYWYRQSLGQGLEFLIYFQGNSAPDKSGLPSDRFSAERTGGSVSTLTIQRTQQEDSAVYLCASSFSASSVEQYFGPGTRLTVT.